The source of this T cell receptor (beta chain) is a study of Ad26.COV2.S vaccination and SARS-CoV-2 variants. Across the study: Once, or twice with 56 days between doses, Ad26.COV2.S was given intramuscularly. The study, taken as a whole, reports: Substantial response breadth was reportedly seen for spike-specific CD8+ and CD4+ T cells after vaccination. Measures of TCR breadth and depth may have fallen short of total T cell responses.

This CDR3 spans 13 amino acids. The V end lost 1 base, the J end lost 6 bases, and 9 bases lay between the germline ends. Treatment indicated: approximately 18 received Ad26.COV2.S at low or high dose, single or two shots; about 5 received placebo; per-sample allocation not given. Sample collection was performed on day 63 after the first vaccine or placebo injection. A Boston adult aged 18-55 years was the donor. Clones were read by immunoSEQ multiplex PCR, and TCRdb kept only the in-frame ones, dropping some. The sample lists 300,000 to 400,000 clones, 80% to 90% occurring once. A word on this clone: What it recognizes is unknown.

The TCR originated in a person aged 18 to 65 who received the Ad26.COV2.S COVID-19 vaccine or a placebo. This chain connects TRBV12-3 or TRBV12-4 to TRBJ2-5; D is undetermined. The material sequenced was peripheral blood, taken in a trial of Ad26.COV2.S vaccine versus placebo. CDR3 in amino acids: CASSLVTSQTQYF. The DNA for the CDR3 is TGTGCCAGCAGTTTAGTTACCAGTCAGACCCAGTACTTC.